These 3 T cell receptor beta chains were all obtained from the same sample, sequenced in a study of T cells in Graves' hyperthyroidism and ophthalmopathy. Authors of the study amplified TCR beta CDR3 regions from RNA transcripts. In the first-round RT-PCR of the TCR CDR3, the HTBI primer set was used. A single record per CDR3 protein comes from TCRdb applying MiXCR to the multiplex PCR reads. The repertoire consists of roughly 99,000 distinct CDR3 sequences, with roughly 15% occurring once and the leading ten covering about 45%. The sample consisted of blood. The receptors here all came from a woman in her 50s with Graves' hyperthyroidism.

Ten or more counts support this clonotype. The CDR3, as DNA: TGTGCCAGCAGTGGCAGCTCCTACAATGAGCAGTTCTTC. It encodes CASSGSSYNEQFF. The chain employs TRBV2 and TRBJ2-1; D unresolved. The germline V gene encodes CDR1 SNHLY and CDR2 FYNNEI. The CDR3 is made up of 13 amino acids. The V gene lost 4 bases and the J gene lost 0 bases, with 4 bases spanning the gap.

This clonotype was counted at least ten times. The chain employs TRBV7-9 and TRBJ2-7; D not resolved. Germline-derived CDR1 and CDR2 are SEHNR and FQNEAQ (reference sequence). V shed 5 bases and J shed 6 bases, with 14 bases lying between them. CDR3 length: 13 residues. CDR3 DNA sequence: TGTGCCAGCAGCCTTCAAGCTTTGGGCGAGCAGTACTTC. Residues: CASSLQALGEQYF.

The chain uses TRBV29-1 and TRBJ2-1; TRBD2 matches 11 bases. The CDR3 has 13 amino acids. Germline V lookup: CDR1 SQVTM, CDR2 ANQGSEA. V gave up 4 bases and J gave up 9 bases; unmatched junction bases: 5. This CDR3 is CSVVAGGASEQFF. CDR3 in DNA: TGCAGCGTTGTAGCGGGAGGGGCCAGTGAGCAGTTCTTC.